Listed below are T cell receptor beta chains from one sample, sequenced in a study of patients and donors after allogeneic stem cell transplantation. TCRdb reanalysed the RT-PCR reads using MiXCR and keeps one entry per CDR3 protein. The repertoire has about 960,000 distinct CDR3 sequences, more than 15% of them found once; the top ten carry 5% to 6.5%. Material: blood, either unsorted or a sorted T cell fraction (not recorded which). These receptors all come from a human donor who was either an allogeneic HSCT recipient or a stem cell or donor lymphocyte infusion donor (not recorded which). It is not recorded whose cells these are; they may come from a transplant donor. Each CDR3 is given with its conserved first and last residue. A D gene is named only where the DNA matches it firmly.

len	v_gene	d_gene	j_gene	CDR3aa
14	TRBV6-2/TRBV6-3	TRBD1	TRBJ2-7	CASSYGDRGLEQYF
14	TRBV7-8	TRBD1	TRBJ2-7	CASTPPDRDYEQYF
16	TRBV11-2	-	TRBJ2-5	CASSLGGRGGSETQYF
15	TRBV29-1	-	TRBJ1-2	CSVHPDKGTNYGYTF
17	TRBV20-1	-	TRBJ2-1	CSARIPGLGGLYNEQFF
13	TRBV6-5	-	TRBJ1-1	CASSYLEDTEAFF
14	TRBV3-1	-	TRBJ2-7	CASSPSTGNYEQYF
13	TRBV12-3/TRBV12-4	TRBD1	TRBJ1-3	CASSLRQGSTIYF
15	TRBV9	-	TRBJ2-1	CASSVAVAEYNEQFF
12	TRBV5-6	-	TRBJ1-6	CASSRMNTPLHF
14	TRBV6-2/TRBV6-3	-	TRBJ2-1	CASSYMGGGDEQFF
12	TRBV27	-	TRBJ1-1	CATPKRRAEAFF
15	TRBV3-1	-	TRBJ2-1	CASSQIPGSYNEQFF
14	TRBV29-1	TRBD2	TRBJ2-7	CSVEVAGGPYEQYF
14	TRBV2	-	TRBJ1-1	CASRERAWGTEAFF
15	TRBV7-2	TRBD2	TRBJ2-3	CASSLSGRAGDTQYF
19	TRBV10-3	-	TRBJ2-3	CAINPGRETGIRSTDTQYF
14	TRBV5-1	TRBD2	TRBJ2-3	CASSPSGNTDTQYF
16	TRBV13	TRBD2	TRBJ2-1	CASSPPEGGSWNEQFF
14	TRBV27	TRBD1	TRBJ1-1	CASRTGTSNSEAFF
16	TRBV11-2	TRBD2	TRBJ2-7	CASSFPPGTSIYEQYF
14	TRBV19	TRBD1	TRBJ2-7	CASSPGQGAEEQYF
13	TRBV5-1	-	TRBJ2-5	CASSPRGLETQYF
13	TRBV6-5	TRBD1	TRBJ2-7	CASSYDRGYEQYF
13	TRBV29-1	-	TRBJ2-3	CSGVTVNTDTQYF
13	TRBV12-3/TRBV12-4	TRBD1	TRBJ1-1	CASTLQGAAEAFF
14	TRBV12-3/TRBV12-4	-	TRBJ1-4	CASSNPPGREKLFF
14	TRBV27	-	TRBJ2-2	CASSLGRWSGELFF
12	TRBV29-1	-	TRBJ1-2	CSVGEIAYGYTF
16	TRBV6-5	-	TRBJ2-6	CASSYGAGAGANVLTF
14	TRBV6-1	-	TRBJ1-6	CASRPKGGSSPLHF
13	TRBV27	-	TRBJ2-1	CASRLLGENEQFF
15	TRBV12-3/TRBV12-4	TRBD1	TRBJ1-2	CASSFTGDFSLGYTF
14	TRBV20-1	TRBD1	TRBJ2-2	CSAPDRVNTGELFF
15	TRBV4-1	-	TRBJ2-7	CASSQVDGWGNEQYF
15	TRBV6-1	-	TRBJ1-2	CATTPLGTGTYGYTF
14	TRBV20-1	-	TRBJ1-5	CSADRGFGNQPQHF
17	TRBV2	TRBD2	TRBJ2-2	CASRTGTSGMSIGELFF
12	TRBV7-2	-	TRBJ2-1	CASSSLSREQFF
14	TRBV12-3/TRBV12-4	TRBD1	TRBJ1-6	CASRSQGGNSPLHF
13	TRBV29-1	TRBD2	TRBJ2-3	CSVLAGNTDTQYF
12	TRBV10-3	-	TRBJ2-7	CAISDQRYEQYF
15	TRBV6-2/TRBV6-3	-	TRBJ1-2	CASAPFRDTLYGYTF
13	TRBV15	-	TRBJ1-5	CATSRDQNQPQHF
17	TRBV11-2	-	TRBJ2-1	CASSLGTSSGSYNEQFF
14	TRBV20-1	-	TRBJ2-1	CSARGPSYYNEQFF
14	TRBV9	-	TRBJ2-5	CASSRTGLRETQYF
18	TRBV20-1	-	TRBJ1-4	CSARDRTGRRPTNEKLFF
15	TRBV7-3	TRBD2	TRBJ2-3	CASGPGTTSTDTQYF
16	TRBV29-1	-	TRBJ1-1	CSVPPRRGEVNTEAFF
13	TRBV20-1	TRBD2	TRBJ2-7	CSARGTREYEQYF
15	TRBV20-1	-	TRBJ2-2	CSARAGGQSAGELFF
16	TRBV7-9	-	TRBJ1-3	CASSLGGLSTGNTIYF
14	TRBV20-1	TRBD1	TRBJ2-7	CSARGTGSSYEQYF